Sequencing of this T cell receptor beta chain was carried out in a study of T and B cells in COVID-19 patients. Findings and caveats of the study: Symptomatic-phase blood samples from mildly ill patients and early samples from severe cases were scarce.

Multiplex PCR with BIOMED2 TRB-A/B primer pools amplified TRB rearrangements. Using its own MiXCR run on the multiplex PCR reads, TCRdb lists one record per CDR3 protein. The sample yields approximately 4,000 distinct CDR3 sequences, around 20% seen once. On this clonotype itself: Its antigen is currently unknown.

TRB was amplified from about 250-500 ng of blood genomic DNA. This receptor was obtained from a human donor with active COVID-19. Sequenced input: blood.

The CDR3 is CASSFQLAGGPIEQFF. The DNA of the CDR3 is TGCGCCAGCAGCTTCCAACTAGCGGGAGGGCCTATTGAGCAGTTCTTC. The chain joins TRBV5-1 to TRBJ2-1, with TRBD2 matching over 13 bases. Germline V gives CDR1 SGHRS, CDR2 YFSETQ. V gave up 2 bases and J gave up 9 bases; unmatched junction bases: 8. This CDR3 is built from 16 residues.